This T cell receptor beta chain was obtained from a study of blood T cell repertoires in COVID-19. Study context: Material from acute and convalescent COVID-19 was sourced from the United States, Italy and Spain. Nucleic acid was either cDNA or gDNA, and it came from T cells, B-cell-depleted T cells, or PBMCs.

How the authors handled the data: Reference gene primer amplification in the assay estimated nucleated cell counts. Produced via immunoSEQ multiplex PCR; TCRdb's table is partial and in-frame only. Clone size and V and J calls were adopted from that table, with D and trimming inferred from the DNA. The sample shows approximately 97,000 clones, under 85% of them seen only once. The CDR3 sequence is 14 residues long. Germline CDR1 and CDR2: SGHNT and YENEEA. V shed 0 bases and J shed 8 bases, with 11 bases lying between them. The V and J genes are TRBV11-3 and TRBJ2-1; D might be TRBD1 (7 bases). The specimen was peripheral blood. This clonotype was sampled from a human donor in a cohort sampled during active COVID-19. The CDR3 sequence is CASSLEDREDEQFF. The CDR3, as DNA: TGTGCCAGCAGCTTAGAAGACAGGGAGGATGAGCAGTTCTTC. Filled out from reference TRBV11-3 and TRBJ2-1, the complete variable domain reads EAGVVQSPRYKIIEKKQPVAFWCNPISGHNTLYWYLQNLGQGPELLIRYENEEAVDDSQLPKDRFSAERLKGVDSTLKIQPAELGDSAVYLCASSLEDREDEQFFGPGTRLTVL.